Presented here are 14 T cell receptor beta chains from one specimen sequenced in a study of neoadjuvant nivolumab and ipilimumab in lung cancer. The repertoire was sequenced with immunoSEQ multiplex PCR; TCRdb's copy has only in-frame clones and lacks some. The table includes 25,000 to 35,000 clones, nearly 85% detected once. Sequencing used tumor tissue, obtained after neoadjuvant nivolumab, alone or with ipilimumab, at or shortly before surgery. These receptors were obtained from an adult with non-small cell lung cancer.

The V call is TRBV7-2, the J call TRBJ1-5; no firm D call. The V end lost 4 bases, the J end lost 3 bases, and 13 bases lay between the germline ends. The V gene's germline CDR1 is SGHTA and CDR2 FQGNSA. The CDR3 is 15 amino acids. Here the CDR3 reads CASSSRFGSNQPQHF. The CDR3 bases are TGTGCCAGCAGCTCTCGGTTCGGATCCAATCAGCCCCAGCATTTT.

The rearrangement links TRBV2 to TRBJ2-7; 8 bases are a match to TRBD1. Germline lookup yields CDR1 SNHLY and CDR2 FYNNEI. The CDR3 is 14 residues long. With V trimmed by 6 bases and J by 1 base, 5 bases remained unmatched. The CDR3 DNA reads as TGTGCCAGCAGGGGACAGGCGGGTTCCTACGAGCAGTACTTC. Translated: CASRGQAGSYEQYF.

The chain joins TRBV7-9 to TRBJ2-5; possibly TRBD1 for D (6 bases). Trimming took 10 bases from V and 2 from J, leaving 11 bases between them. The CDR3 has 12 amino acids. Per germline, CDR1 SEHNR and CDR2 FQNEAQ (reference sequence). The CDR3 is CATPRGQETQYF. In nucleotides, the CDR3 is TGTGCCACCCCCAGGGGACAAGAGACCCAGTACTTC. The whole variable domain, remainder taken from reference TRBV7-9 and TRBJ2-5, is DTGVSQNPRHKITKRGQNVTFRCDPISEHNRLYWYRQTLGQGPEFLTYFQNEAQLEKSRLLSDRFSAERPKGSFSTLEIQRTEQGDSAMYLCATPRGQETQYFGPGTRLLVL.

The chain couples TRBV27 to TRBJ2-7; TRBD2 agrees at 8 bases. Germline V gene lookup returns CDR1 MNHEY and CDR2 SMNVEV (reference sequence). Trimming removed 5 bases from V and 1 base from J; junction bases left unmatched: 10. This CDR3 is built from 16 residues. In DNA, the CDR3 is TGTGCCAGCAGTCGGGGGGGGAACTACCATTCCTACGAGCAGTACTTC. Translation: CASSRGGNYHSYEQYF.

The chain's CDR3 is CASSSLSRGYDTEAFF. Written as DNA, the CDR3 is TGTGCCAGCAGTTCACTCAGCAGGGGATATGACACTGAAGCTTTCTTT. V gene TRBV6-5 combines with J gene TRBJ1-1; D is possibly TRBD1 (6 bases). Trimming took 4 bases from V and 3 from J, leaving 18 bases between them. The CDR3 totals 16 residues. Germline V gene data show CDR1 as MNHEY and CDR2 as SVGAGI.

The rearrangement joins TRBV11-1 to TRBJ2-3, with D possibly matching TRBD2 (5 bases). Trimming pared 5 bases from V and 1 base from J, leaving 13 bases between. This CDR3 is 15 amino acids long. The germline V gene has CDR1 SGHAT and CDR2 FQDESV (reference sequence). The CDR3 DNA follows: TGTGCCAGCAGCGAGCGGAGTTCGGGCACAGATACGCAGTATTTT. The encoded protein is CASSERSSGTDTQYF.

The chain is built from TRBV6-5 and TRBJ2-1; 13 nucleotides align to TRBD2. J gave up 8 bases and V 6 bases, and 7 bases lay outside the gene matches. The CDR3 contains 15 residues. Germline V CDR1 and CDR2: MNHEY, SVGAGI. The CDR3 DNA is TGTGCCAGCAGGGGACTAGCGGGAAAGGGCTATGAGCAGTTCTTC. Residues: CASRGLAGKGYEQFF.

The chain links TRBV29-1 to TRBJ2-2, with D uncertain. Germline loops: CDR1 SQVTM, CDR2 ANQGSEA. CDR3 length: 12 amino acids. Trimming cost V 5 bases and J 4 bases, with 8 bases left between them. The CDR3 DNA reads as TGCAGCGTTCTACTCGTCACCGGGGAGCTGTTTTTT. Residues: CSVLLVTGELFF.

The chain combines TRBV6-6 with TRBJ1-1, with TRBD1 matching 9 bases. The CDR3 extends over 14 amino acids. Germline V CDR1 and CDR2: MNHNY, SVGAGI (reference sequence). The trim removed 7 bases at V and 2 bases at J, leaving 5 bases unmatched. As DNA, the CDR3 is TGTGCCAGCACCCTGGGACAGGGAAACACTGAAGCTTTCTTT. Translation: CASTLGQGNTEAFF.

The chain joins TRBV18 to TRBJ2-5; D assignment may be TRBD1 or TRBD2 (5 bases each). Germline V gives CDR1 KGHSH, CDR2 LQKENI. The CDR3 loop spans 15 amino acids. V gave up 2 bases and J gave up 5 bases, with 15 bases separating them. The CDR3, as DNA: TGTGCCAGCTCACCATCTCTAGGGACGCGGGAGACCCAGTACTTC. It is translated as CASSPSLGTRETQYF.

The chain carries TRBV6-6 and TRBJ1-4, with 7 bases fitting TRBD1. The CDR3 totals 15 residues. Germline CDR1 is MNHNY and CDR2 is SVGAGI (reference sequence). Unmatched junction bases numbered 8, after V lost 7 bases and J lost 3 bases. The DNA of the CDR3 is TGTGCCAGCACTACTGGGACAGCTCCTAATGAAAAACTGTTTTTT. Its protein is CASTTGTAPNEKLFF.

The J gene is TRBJ2-7, the V gene TRBV10-3; 11 bases agree with TRBD1. This CDR3 contains 15 residues. J lost 2 bases, V lost 4 bases, and 4 bases had no gene match. Germline CDR1 ENHRY, CDR2 SYGVKD. The CDR3 coding sequence is TGTGCCATCAGTGGAGGGACAGGGGGTGCCTACGAGCAGTACTTC. Residues: CAISGGTGGAYEQYF.

The V call is TRBV18, the J call TRBJ2-7, with 9 bases aligning to TRBD1. Trimming cost V 3 bases and J 5 bases; bases outside gene matches: 5. The CDR3 loop spans 14 amino acids. In germline, CDR1 is KGHSH, CDR2 LQKENI. DNA for the CDR3: TGTGCCAGCTCACCGGGGACAGGGTCTCACGAGCAGTACTTC. Translated: CASSPGTGSHEQYF.

The chain employs TRBV9 and TRBJ2-5; 7 nucleotides agree with TRBD1. Germline loops: CDR1 SGDLS, CDR2 YYNGEE. The CDR3 sequence is 14 residues long. After removal of 0 bases from V and 2 bases from J, the junction contained 1 base not matched to a gene. The CDR3 sequence is CASSVGGQQETQYF. The CDR3 region has the DNA TGTGCCAGCAGCGTAGGGGGACAGCAAGAGACCCAGTACTTC. Together with reference TRBV9 and TRBJ2-5, the CDR3 gives the full variable domain: DSGVTQTPKHLITATGQRVTLRCSPRSGDLSVYWYQQSLDQGLQFLIQYYNGEERAKGNILERFSAQQFPDLHSELNLSSLELGDSALYFCASSVGGQQETQYFGPGTRLLVL.